Here is one T cell receptor (beta chain) with its context. The CDR3 runs 12 residues. CDR1 and CDR2 (germline): MNHEY, SVGAGI. V was shortened by 6 bases and J by 2 bases, with 8 bases between the two germline ends. This specimen belongs to a study of blood T cell repertoires in COVID-19. Background on the study: Specimens from acute and convalescent COVID-19 originated in the United States, Italy and Spain. In each case, the material was cDNA or gDNA derived from T cells, B-cell-depleted T cells, or PBMCs.

Source study methods: Reference gene primer amplification in the assay estimated nucleated cell counts. Profiling relied on immunoSEQ multiplex PCR, and the TCRdb table lists in-frame clones only, not all of them. V, J and clone size reflect that table, while D and trimming were determined from the DNA. The sample includes approximately 260,000 clones, approximately 81% of them seen just once. Allocation to cohorts depended on clinical history reported by the participants. The sequenced sample was PBMCs or T cells enriched from blood (not recorded which). This clonotype was sampled from a woman aged 45-60 years who had been exposed to COVID-19. J is TRBJ2-7 and V is TRBV6-5; the D gene is possibly TRBD1 (5 bases). CDR3 nucleotide sequence: TGTGCCAGCAGGGACAAGCCCTACGAGCAGTACTTC. Amino acid sequence: CASRDKPYEQYF.